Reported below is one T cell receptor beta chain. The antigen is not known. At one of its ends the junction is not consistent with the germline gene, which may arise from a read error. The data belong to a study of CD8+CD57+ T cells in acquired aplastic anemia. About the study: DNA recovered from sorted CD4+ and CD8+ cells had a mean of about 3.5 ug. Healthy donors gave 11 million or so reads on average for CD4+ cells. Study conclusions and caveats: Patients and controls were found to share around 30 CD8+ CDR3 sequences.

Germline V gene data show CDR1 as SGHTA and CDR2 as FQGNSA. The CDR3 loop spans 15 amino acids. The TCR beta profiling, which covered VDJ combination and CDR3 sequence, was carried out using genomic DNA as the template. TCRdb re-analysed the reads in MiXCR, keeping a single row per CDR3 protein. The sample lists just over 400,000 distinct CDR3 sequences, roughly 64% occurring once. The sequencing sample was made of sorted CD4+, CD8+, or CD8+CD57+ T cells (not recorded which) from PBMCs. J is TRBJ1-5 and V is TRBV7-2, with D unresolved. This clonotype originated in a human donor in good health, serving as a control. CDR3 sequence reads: CASTTVNSADYGYNF. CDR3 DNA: TGTGCCAGCACCACCGTCAATTCCGCTGACTATGGCTACAATTTT.